A single sample is the source of the 26 T cell receptor beta chains below, sequenced in a study of cytomegalovirus exposure and HLA in healthy donors. PCR was performed using 60 Vbeta and 13 Jbeta primers. Repertoires were generated with immunoSEQ multiplex PCR, while TCRdb's copy carries only in-frame clones and drops some. In the table there are approximately 180,000 clones, 75% to 85% of which are singletons. Sequenced sample: PBMCs. The receptor source for this set is a woman in her thirties in good health and CMV-seropositive.

This clone was counted a single time. This rearrangement joins TRBV7-2 to TRBJ2-7, with D possibly being TRBD2 (5 bases). Trimming took 1 base from V and 7 from J, leaving 8 bases between them. The length of the CDR3 is 12 residues. The germline gives CDR1 SGHTA, CDR2 FQGNSA. CDR3: CASSLVRDEQYF. In nucleotides, the CDR3 is TGTGCCAGCAGCTTAGTGAGGGATGAGCAGTACTTC.

J is TRBJ1-1 and V is TRBV7-8, with a tentative D call TRBD1 (5 bases). V was pared by 5 bases and J by 0 bases, with 10 bases between. This CDR3 spans 14 amino acids. The V gene's germline CDR1 is SGHVS and CDR2 FQNEAQ. The CDR3 nucleotides are TGTGCCAGCAGCCCGGGGGACCTGAACACTGAAGCTTTCTTT. Protein: CASSPGDLNTEAFF. The full variable domain, with the rest looked up from reference TRBV7-8 and TRBJ1-1, is GAGVSQSPRYKVAKRGQDVALRCDPISGHVSLFWYQQALGQGPEFLTYFQNEAQLDKSGLPSDRFFAERPEGSVSTLKIQRTQQEDSAVYLCASSPGDLNTEAFFGQGTRLTVV.

This chain links TRBV30 with TRBJ2-3; maybe TRBD2 (6 bases). The ends were cut back, 5 bases at V and 5 bases at J, with 11 bases in the middle. Germline assignment: CDR1 GTSNPN and CDR2 SVGIG (reference sequence). The CDR3 is made up of 12 amino acids. CDR3 sequence (DNA): TGTGCCTGGGGGGAGGCCAAAGATACGCAGTATTTT. Protein sequence: CAWGEAKDTQYF.

The chain couples TRBV4-1 to TRBJ1-1, with TRBD1 identical over 8 bases. This CDR3 is built from 13 residues. The J segment lost 11 bases and the V segment lost 0 bases, leaving 5 bases of the junction unmatched. CDR1 and CDR2 from the germline V gene are MGHRA and YSYEKL. CDR3 residues: CASSQDGQGPAFF. The CDR3 DNA reads as TGCGCCAGCAGCCAAGATGGACAGGGTCCGGCTTTCTTT.

The chain has TRBV4-1 and TRBJ2-1, with TRBD2 matching over 7 bases. V lost 0 bases to trimming and J lost 2 bases; unmatched junction nucleotides: 7. The CDR3 covers 17 residues. Germline CDR1 and CDR2: MGHRA and YSYEKL. CDR3 bases: TGCGCCAGCAGCCAAGATAGCGGCGGGAGTACCTACAATGAGCAGTTCTTC. This codes for CASSQDSGGSTYNEQFF.

The chain is built from TRBV11-3 and TRBJ2-5, with D possibly TRBD1 on 6 matching bases. The CDR3 runs to 16 residues. Germline assignment: CDR1 SGHNT and CDR2 YENEEA. Trimming took off 8 bases at V and 1 base at J, with 20 bases between the two ends. Here the CDR3 reads CASGRPGDKGQETQYF. As DNA, the CDR3 is TGTGCCAGCGGCAGACCCGGGGACAAGGGCCAAGAGACCCAGTACTTC.

DNA for the CDR3: TGTGCCATCAGGTTACAGGGGGCGGGAAACACCATATATTTT. Translation: CAIRLQGAGNTIYF. The V call is TRBV10-3, the J call TRBJ1-3, with 9 bases aligning to TRBD1. CDR3 length: 14 residues. Germline values: CDR1 ENHRY, CDR2 SYGVKD. Trimming took 6 bases from V and 4 from J; bases not matched to a gene: 4.

The chain employs TRBV7-3 and TRBJ2-1, with unresolved D. Trimming stripped 1 base from V and 6 bases from J, with 7 bases between. The CDR3 runs to 13 residues. The germline V gene has CDR1 SGHTA and CDR2 FQGTGA. This chain's CDR3 is CASSLISGNEQFF. CDR3 nucleotide sequence: TGTGCCAGCAGCTTAATTTCCGGCAATGAGCAGTTCTTC.

V gene TRBV7-3 combines with J gene TRBJ2-7; the D gene is possibly TRBD2 (6 bases). The V end was cut by 5 bases, the J end by 2 bases, with 16 bases between. CDR1 is SGHTA and CDR2 is FQGTGA in the germline V gene. The CDR3 loop spans 15 amino acids. CDR3 sequence: CASSLRDGGTYEQYF. CDR3 nucleotides: TGTGCCAGCAGCCTGAGGGACGGCGGGACCTACGAGCAGTACTTC.

This chain links TRBV29-1 with TRBJ1-2, with 7 bases fitting TRBD1. The CDR3 sequence is 17 residues long. With 1 base clipped from V and 2 bases from J, the junction kept 13 bases outside the gene matches. Per the germline V gene, CDR1 is SQVTM and CDR2 is ANQGSEA. CDR3 loop: CSVEGGETGLRNYGYTF. DNA for the CDR3: TGCAGCGTTGAAGGGGGCGAGACAGGGCTTCGGAACTATGGCTACACCTTC.

The V call is TRBV28, the J call TRBJ1-1, with D perhaps matching TRBD1 (6 bases). The germline V and J ends were trimmed by 2 bases and 2 bases, with 9 bases remaining between them. The germline CDR1 and CDR2 sequences are MDHEN and SYDVKM. The CDR3 runs 14 residues. DNA for the CDR3: TGTGCCAGCAGTTTAAACAGGGATAACACTGAAGCTTTCTTT. Its translation: CASSLNRDNTEAFF.

The chain employs TRBV4-2 and TRBJ2-1; D possibly corresponds to TRBD2 (6 bases). The germline V gene has CDR1 LGHNA and CDR2 YNFKEQ. This CDR3 spans 16 amino acids. V was clipped by 1 base and J by 6 bases, with 16 bases between them. Here the CDR3 DNA reads TGTGCCAGCAGCCAAGGGTTAGGCCTAGCGAGCAATGAGCAGTTCTTC. Amino acid sequence: CASSQGLGLASNEQFF.

The CDR3 region is CASSRTGTNYGYTF. The CDR3 region has the DNA TGTGCCAGCAGCAGGACAGGGACTAACTATGGCTACACCTTC. The chain has TRBV28 and TRBJ1-2, with TRBD1 matching over 8 bases. Germline V CDR1 and CDR2: MDHEN, SYDVKM. The CDR3 runs to 14 residues. V lost 6 bases, J lost 0 bases, and 3 bases stayed unmatched.

This clone appeared once. This sequence joins TRBV6-6 and TRBJ1-2, with 8 nucleotides matching TRBD1. The V and J ends lost 2 bases and 1 base, in that order; junction bases with no gene match: 3. The CDR3 is made up of 15 amino acids. Looked up from germline, CDR1 is MNHNY and CDR2 is SVGAGI (reference sequence). The CDR3 loop is CASSYEDRVNYGYTF. The CDR3 nucleotides are TGTGCCAGCAGTTACGAGGACAGGGTTAACTATGGCTACACCTTC.

The rearrangement links TRBV10-3 to TRBJ2-3; D call uncertain. Per germline, CDR1 ENHRY and CDR2 SYGVKD. The CDR3 spans 15 residues. V lost 0 bases and J 0 bases, leaving 7 bases between the germline ends. This CDR3 is CAISESLVSTDTQYF. In nucleotides, the CDR3 is TGTGCCATCAGTGAGTCGCTAGTGAGCACAGATACGCAGTATTTT.

The V gene is TRBV5-1, the J gene TRBJ2-3; 7 positions match TRBD2. The CDR3 extends over 16 amino acids. V was clipped by 6 bases and J by 3 bases; unmatched bases: 13. The germline gives CDR1 SGHRS, CDR2 YFSETQ. CDR3 region: CASTQFGLGSTDTQYF. DNA for the CDR3: TGCGCCAGCACCCAATTCGGACTAGGGAGTACAGATACGCAGTATTTT.

This rearrangement joins TRBV5-6 to TRBJ2-7; 7 positions agree with TRBD2. CDR1 and CDR2 (germline): SGHDT, YYEEEE. There are 14 residues in the CDR3. J was trimmed by 0 bases and V by 5 bases; bases with no gene match: 5. In DNA, the CDR3 is TGTGCCAGCAGGACTCGCGGGAGCTCCTACGAGCAGTACTTC. It yields the protein CASRTRGSSYEQYF.

The V gene is TRBV9, the J gene TRBJ2-1; D is possibly TRBD2 (6 bases). Germline lookup yields CDR1 SGDLS and CDR2 YYNGEE. This CDR3 has 15 residues. Trimming removed 0 bases at V and 6 bases at J, with 13 bases between. In DNA form, the CDR3 reads TGTGCCAGCAGCGTAGCTCGGGAGTTCAGCAATGAGCAGTTCTTC. It translates to CASSVAREFSNEQFF.

This rearrangement joins TRBV29-1 to TRBJ2-1, with TRBD2 matching 14 bases. The V and J ends lost 0 bases and 0 bases, in that order; junction bases with no gene match: 7. The germline gives CDR1 SQVTM, CDR2 ANQGSEA. CDR3 length: 19 residues. The CDR3 region has the DNA TGCAGCGTTGAAGATGTGACTAGCGGGAGGGGTAGCTCCTACAATGAGCAGTTCTTC. This encodes CSVEDVTSGRGSSYNEQFF.

This chain connects TRBV6-1 to TRBJ2-7, with 7 bases aligning to TRBD1. Trimming cost V 8 bases and J 4 bases; bases outside gene matches: 5. The CDR3 consists of 12 residues. The germline V gene has CDR1 MNHNS and CDR2 SASEGT. The CDR3 region has the DNA TGTGCCAGCGGCAACAGGGGATACGAGCAGTACTTC. Translation gives CASGNRGYEQYF.

The J gene is TRBJ2-3, the V gene TRBV6-6; tentative D call: TRBD2 (5 bases). This CDR3 is built from 16 residues. The V and J ends lost 0 bases and 1 base respectively, with 11 bases between them. CDR1 MNHNY and CDR2 SVGAGI come from the germline V gene (reference sequence). CDR3 protein: CASSYSGLAGTDTQYF. The CDR3, as DNA: TGTGCCAGCAGTTACTCCGGACTGGCGGGCACAGATACGCAGTATTTT.

The chain is built from TRBV5-8 and TRBJ1-5; D possibly corresponds to TRBD1 (6 bases). The CDR3 extends over 15 amino acids. Germline CDR1 reads SGHTS; CDR2 reads YDEGEE. V dropped 4 bases and J dropped 3 bases, with 14 bases sitting between them. The CDR3 bases are TGTGCCAGCAGCCGGGACACCCTTATCAATCAGCCCCAGCATTTT. Protein sequence: CASSRDTLINQPQHF.

This sequence joins TRBV30 and TRBJ2-7, with D unclear. Trimming cost V 5 bases and J 0 bases, with 5 bases left between them. This CDR3 contains 11 residues. Germline V CDR1 and CDR2: GTSNPN, SVGIG (reference sequence). Here the CDR3 reads CAWAFSYEQYF. The CDR3 DNA sequence: TGTGCCTGGGCGTTCTCCTACGAGCAGTACTTC.

The CDR3 sequence: CASSSYDRENTEAFF. For the CDR3, the DNA is TGCGCCAGCAGCTCTTATGACAGGGAGAACACTGAAGCTTTCTTT. The J gene is TRBJ1-1, the V gene TRBV5-1; 7 positions agree with TRBD1. CDR1 is SGHRS and CDR2 is YFSETQ in the germline V gene. V lost 3 bases and J lost 1; bases outside the gene matches: 6. The CDR3 extends over 15 amino acids.

This sequence joins TRBV28 and TRBJ2-4, with a possible D match to TRBD1 (5 bases). CDR3 length equals 17 residues. The V end lost 6 bases, the J end lost 3 bases, and 21 bases lay between the germline ends. Germline CDR1 and CDR2: MDHEN and SYDVKM. The CDR3 DNA is TGTGCCAGCAGCGCTCCACAGGTAGTAAAGGGCAAAAACATTCAGTACTTC. It yields the protein CASSAPQVVKGKNIQYF.

In its sample, this clone was seen a few times. The chain recombines TRBV6-5 with TRBJ2-2; D ambiguous. The V gene's germline CDR1 is MNHEY and CDR2 SVGAGI. The CDR3 extends over 13 amino acids. V was clipped by 0 bases and J by 10 bases, with 9 bases between them. The DNA of the CDR3 is TGTGCCAGCAGTTACTCGCAAGCCGCGGAGCTGTTTTTT. The encoded protein is CASSYSQAAELFF.